This TCR beta chain was recorded in a study of shared clonotypes between healthy human individuals. Study-wide points: Four donors showed sharing of approximately 5% of naive CD4 clonotypes. Unshared clonotypes carried lower generation probabilities than those common to all four donors. Larger estimated richness was generally seen in naive subsets than in memory subsets.

Naive CD8 cells, CD45RO-negative and positively selected for CCR7, excluded terminally differentiated effector memory CD45RA+ cells. Libraries were prepared by immunoSEQ multiplex PCR; TCRdb keeps only in-frame clonotypes and omits some of them. This table has some 1,900,000 clones, 85% to 95% appearing once. This clone came up a few times. Antigen unknown. The CDR3 sequence is 15 residues long. The V gene's germline CDR1 is SGHRS and CDR2 YFSETQ. V was pared by 5 bases and J by 7 bases, with 18 bases between. The chain combines TRBV5-1 with TRBJ2-2; D could derive from TRBD1 or TRBD2 (5 bases each). The sample was naive CD8+ T cells sorted from blood. This TCR came from a man aged 18 to 30 in good health. The CDR3 nucleotides read TGCGCCAGCAGACGATCGGGACCAACAGGCGGGGAGCTGTTTTTT. This gives the protein CASRRSGPTGGELFF. Drawing the rest from reference TRBV5-1 and TRBJ2-2, the complete variable domain is KAGVTQTPRYLIKTRGQQVTLSCSPISGHRSVSWYQQTPGQGLQFLFEYFSETQRNKGNFPGRFSGRQFSNSRSEMNVSTLELGDSALYLCASRRSGPTGGELFFGEGSRLTVL.